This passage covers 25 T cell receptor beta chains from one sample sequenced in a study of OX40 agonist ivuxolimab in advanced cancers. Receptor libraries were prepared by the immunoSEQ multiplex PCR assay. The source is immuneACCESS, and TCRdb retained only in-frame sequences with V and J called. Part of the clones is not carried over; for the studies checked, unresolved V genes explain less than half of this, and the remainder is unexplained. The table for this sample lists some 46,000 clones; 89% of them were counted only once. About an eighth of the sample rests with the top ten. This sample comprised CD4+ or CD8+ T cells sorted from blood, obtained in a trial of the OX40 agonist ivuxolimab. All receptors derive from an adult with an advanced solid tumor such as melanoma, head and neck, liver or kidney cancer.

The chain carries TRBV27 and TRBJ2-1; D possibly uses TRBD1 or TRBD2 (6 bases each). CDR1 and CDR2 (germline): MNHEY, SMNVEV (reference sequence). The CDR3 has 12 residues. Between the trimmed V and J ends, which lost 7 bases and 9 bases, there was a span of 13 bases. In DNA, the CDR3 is TGTGCCAGCACCGGGGGCGGGCGTGAGCAGTTCTTC. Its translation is CASTGGGREQFF.

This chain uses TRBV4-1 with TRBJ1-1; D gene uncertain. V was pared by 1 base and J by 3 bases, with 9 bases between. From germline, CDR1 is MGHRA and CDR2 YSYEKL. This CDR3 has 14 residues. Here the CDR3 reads CASSQGTRYTEAFF. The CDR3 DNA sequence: TGCGCCAGCAGCCAAGGGACCCGGTACACTGAAGCTTTCTTT.

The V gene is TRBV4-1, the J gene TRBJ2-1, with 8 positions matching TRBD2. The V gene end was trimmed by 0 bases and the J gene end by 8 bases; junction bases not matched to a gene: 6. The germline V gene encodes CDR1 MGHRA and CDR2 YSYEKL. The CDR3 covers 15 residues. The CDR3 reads CASSQEASGSYEQFF. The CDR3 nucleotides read TGCGCCAGCAGCCAAGAGGCCAGCGGGAGCTATGAGCAGTTCTTC.

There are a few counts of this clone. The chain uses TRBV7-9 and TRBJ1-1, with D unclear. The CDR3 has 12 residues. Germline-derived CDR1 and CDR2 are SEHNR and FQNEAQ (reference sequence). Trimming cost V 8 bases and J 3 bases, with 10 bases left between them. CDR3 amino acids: CASERGDTEAFF. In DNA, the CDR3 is TGTGCCAGCGAGCGGGGTGACACTGAAGCTTTCTTT.

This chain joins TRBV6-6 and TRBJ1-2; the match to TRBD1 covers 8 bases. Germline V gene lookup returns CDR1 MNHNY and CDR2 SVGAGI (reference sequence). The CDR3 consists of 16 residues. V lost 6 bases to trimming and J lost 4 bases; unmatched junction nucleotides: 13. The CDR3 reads CASSYLQTDRGYGYTF. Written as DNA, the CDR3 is TGTGCCAGCAGCTACCTACAAACCGACAGGGGCTATGGCTACACCTTC.

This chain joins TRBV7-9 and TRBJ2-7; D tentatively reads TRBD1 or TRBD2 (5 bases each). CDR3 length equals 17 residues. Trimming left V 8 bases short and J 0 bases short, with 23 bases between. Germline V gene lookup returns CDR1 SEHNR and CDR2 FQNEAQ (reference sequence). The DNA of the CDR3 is TGTGCCAGCCAAATGAGGGGATCGGGCCGGGGCTCCTACGAGCAGTACTTC. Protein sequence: CASQMRGSGRGSYEQYF.

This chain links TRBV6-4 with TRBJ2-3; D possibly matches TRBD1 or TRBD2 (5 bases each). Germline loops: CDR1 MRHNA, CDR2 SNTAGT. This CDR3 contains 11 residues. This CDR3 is CAAGTTDTQYF. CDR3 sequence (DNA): TGTGCAGCCGGGACCACAGATACGCAGTATTTT.

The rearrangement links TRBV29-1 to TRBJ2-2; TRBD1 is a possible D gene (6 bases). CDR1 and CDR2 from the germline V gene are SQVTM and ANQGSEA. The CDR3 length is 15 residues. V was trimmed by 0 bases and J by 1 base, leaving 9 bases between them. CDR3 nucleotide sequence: TGCAGCGTTGAAGATACAGGGTGGAACACCGGGGAGCTGTTTTTT. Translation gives CSVEDTGWNTGELFF.

DNA for the CDR3: TGTGCCAGCAGTCGACTAGCGGGGGGGCGATCCAATGAGCAGTTCTTC. Amino acid sequence: CASSRLAGGRSNEQFF. J is TRBJ2-1 and V is TRBV11-2, with 14 bases that match TRBD2. The trim removed 6 bases at V and 6 bases at J, leaving 7 bases unmatched. CDR3 length equals 16 residues. The germline V gene has CDR1 SGHAT and CDR2 FQNNGV.

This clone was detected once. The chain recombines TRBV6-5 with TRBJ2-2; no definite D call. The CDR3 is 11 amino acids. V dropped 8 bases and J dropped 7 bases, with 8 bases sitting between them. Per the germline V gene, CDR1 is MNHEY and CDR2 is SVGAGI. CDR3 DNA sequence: TGTGCCAGCGGAGTTCACGGGGAGCTGTTTTTT. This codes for CASGVHGELFF.

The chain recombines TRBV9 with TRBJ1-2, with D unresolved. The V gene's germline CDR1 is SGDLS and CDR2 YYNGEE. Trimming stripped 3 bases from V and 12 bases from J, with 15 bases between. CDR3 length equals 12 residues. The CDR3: CASSDSRTAHTF. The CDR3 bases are TGTGCCAGCAGCGACTCCCGGACGGCCCACACCTTC. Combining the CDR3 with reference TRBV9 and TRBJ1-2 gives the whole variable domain DSGVTQTPKHLITATGQRVTLRCSPRSGDLSVYWYQQSLDQGLQFLIQYYNGEERAKGNILERFSAQQFPDLHSELNLSSLELGDSALYFCASSDSRTAHTFGSGTRLTVV.

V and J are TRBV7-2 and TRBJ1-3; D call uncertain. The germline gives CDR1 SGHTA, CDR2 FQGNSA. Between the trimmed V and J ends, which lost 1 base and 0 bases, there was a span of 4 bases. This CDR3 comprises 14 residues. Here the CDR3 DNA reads TGTGCCAGCAGCTTAGAGATCTCTGGAAACACCATATATTTT. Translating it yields CASSLEISGNTIYF.

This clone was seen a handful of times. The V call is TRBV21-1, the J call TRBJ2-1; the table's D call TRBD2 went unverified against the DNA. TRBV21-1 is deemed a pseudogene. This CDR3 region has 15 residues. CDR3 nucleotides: TGTGCCAGCAGCAAAGAAGCGGGAGCCTACAATGAGCAGTTCTTC. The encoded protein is CASSKEAGAYNEQFF.

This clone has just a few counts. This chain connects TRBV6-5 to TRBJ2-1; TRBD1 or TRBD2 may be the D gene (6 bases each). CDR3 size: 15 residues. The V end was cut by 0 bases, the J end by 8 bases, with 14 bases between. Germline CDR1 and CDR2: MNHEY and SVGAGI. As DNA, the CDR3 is TGTGCCAGCAGTTACTCGACTGGGGGGCGGGATGAGCAGTTCTTC. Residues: CASSYSTGGRDEQFF.

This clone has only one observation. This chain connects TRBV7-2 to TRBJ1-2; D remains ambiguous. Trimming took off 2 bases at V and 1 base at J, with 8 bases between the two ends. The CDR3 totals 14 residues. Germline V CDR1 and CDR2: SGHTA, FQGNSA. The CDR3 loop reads CASSLPRGNYGYTF. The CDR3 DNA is TGTGCCAGCAGCTTACCCCGTGGTAACTATGGCTACACCTTC.

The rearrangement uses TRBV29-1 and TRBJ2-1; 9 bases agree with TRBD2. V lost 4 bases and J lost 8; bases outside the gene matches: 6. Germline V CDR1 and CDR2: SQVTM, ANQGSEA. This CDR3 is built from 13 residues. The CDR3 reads CSVGLAAFDEQFF. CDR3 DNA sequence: TGCAGCGTTGGACTAGCGGCTTTTGATGAGCAGTTCTTC.

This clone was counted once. DNA of the CDR3: TGTGCCAGCAGTTACTCGTTGGGGGCCGGGGAGCTGTTTTTT. Translating it yields CASSYSLGAGELFF. The chain uses TRBV6-5 and TRBJ2-2, with D perhaps being TRBD1 or TRBD2 (5 bases each). The CDR3 length is 14 residues. Germline CDR1 reads MNHEY; CDR2 reads SVGAGI. Trimming removed 0 bases from V and 6 bases from J, with 8 bases in between.

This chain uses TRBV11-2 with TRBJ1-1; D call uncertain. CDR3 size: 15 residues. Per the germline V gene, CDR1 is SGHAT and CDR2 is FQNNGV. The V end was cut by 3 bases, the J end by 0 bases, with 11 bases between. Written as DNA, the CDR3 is TGTGCCAGCAGCTTGATCGTGTACATGAACACTGAAGCTTTCTTT. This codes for CASSLIVYMNTEAFF.

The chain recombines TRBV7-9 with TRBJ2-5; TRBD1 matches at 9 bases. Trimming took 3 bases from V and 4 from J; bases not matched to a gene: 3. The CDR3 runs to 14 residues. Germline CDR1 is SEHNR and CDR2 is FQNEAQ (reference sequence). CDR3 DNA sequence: TGTGCCAGCAGCTTGGACAGGGGCGCAGAGACCCAGTACTTC. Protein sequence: CASSLDRGAETQYF.

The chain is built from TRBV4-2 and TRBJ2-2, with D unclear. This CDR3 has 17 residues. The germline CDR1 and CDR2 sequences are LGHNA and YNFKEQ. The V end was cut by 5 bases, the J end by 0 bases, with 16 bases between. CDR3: CASSFPDGKANTGELFF. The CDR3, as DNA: TGTGCCAGCAGCTTCCCGGACGGCAAAGCGAACACCGGGGAGCTGTTTTTT.

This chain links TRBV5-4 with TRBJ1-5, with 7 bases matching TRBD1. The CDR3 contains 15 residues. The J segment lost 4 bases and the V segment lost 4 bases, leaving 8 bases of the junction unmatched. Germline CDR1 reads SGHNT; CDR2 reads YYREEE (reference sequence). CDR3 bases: TGTGCCAGCAGCCCGTGGACAGGCCCTAATCAGCCCCAGCATTTT. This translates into CASSPWTGPNQPQHF.

The CDR3 is CASSWDGNAEAFF. CDR3 nucleotides: TGTGCCAGCAGCTGGGACGGTAACGCTGAAGCTTTCTTT. The chain is built from TRBV5-4 and TRBJ1-1, with a tentative D call TRBD1 (5 bases). The V gene lost 3 bases and the J gene lost 6 bases, with 12 bases spanning the gap. Germline V gene data show CDR1 as SGHNT and CDR2 as YYREEE (reference sequence). The CDR3 sequence is 13 residues long.

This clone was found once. CDR3 region: CASSYLDGFGYGYTF. In nucleotides, the CDR3 is TGTGCCAGCAGCTACCTGGACGGATTCGGCTATGGCTACACCTTC. This rearrangement joins TRBV6-5 to TRBJ1-2; no firm D call. The V end lost 6 bases, the J end lost 4 bases, and 18 bases lay between the germline ends. The CDR3 has 15 residues. Germline CDR1 is MNHEY and CDR2 is SVGAGI.

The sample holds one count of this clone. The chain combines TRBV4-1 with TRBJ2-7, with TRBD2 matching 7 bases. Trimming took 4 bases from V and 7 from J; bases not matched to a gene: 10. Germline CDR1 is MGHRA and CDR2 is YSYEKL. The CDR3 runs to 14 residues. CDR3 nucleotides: TGCGCCAGCAGCCGAGGACTAGGGGTTGAAGAGCAGTACTTC. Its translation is CASSRGLGVEEQYF.

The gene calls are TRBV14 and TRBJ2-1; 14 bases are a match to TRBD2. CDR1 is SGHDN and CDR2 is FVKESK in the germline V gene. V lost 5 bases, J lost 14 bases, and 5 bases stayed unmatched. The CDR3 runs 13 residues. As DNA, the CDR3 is TGTGCCAGCAGCTTGGGACTAGCGGGAGCCAAGTTCTTC. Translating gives CASSLGLAGAKFF.